The present T cell receptor (beta chain) was sequenced within a study of PD-L1 blockade in urothelial cancer (dated by TCRdb to 2016 to 2017). Background for the entire study: Therapy was started in the mid-2010s for all patients, and atezolizumab 1,200 mg was administered intravenously every 3 weeks. About 85% of the roughly 29 patients were males with bladder-origin urothelial cancer, and about 65% of the roughly 30 reported a prior smoking history. An ECOG performance status of 0 or 1 was recorded for the patients, and 0 to 3 prior chemotherapy regimens had been received by the patients. Blood samples were analyzed at 3 weeks after treatment start (second dose) and at 6 weeks after treatment start. Blood samples gave a median of about 150,000 T cells and some 83,000 unique TCRs, with a median clonality of about 0.078. The study was an exploratory multi-omic analysis of somatic, immune and clinical correlates of response to PD-L1 blockade with atezolizumab in urothelial cancer. TCR sequencing covered pretreatment tumor samples and matched, serially collected peripheral blood taken before and after atezolizumab treatment. Durable clinical benefit was defined as progression-free survival longer than 6 months, and TCR features were also tested against progression-free and overall survival. In the same patients, pretreatment tumors underwent whole exome sequencing and RNA sequencing in addition to TCR sequencing. Eight to ten patients achieved durable clinical benefit and 20 did not. Twenty-nine patients had pretreatment blood TCR-seq, about 25 had at least one posttreatment blood collection, and about 25 had tumor TCR-seq. The study at large found these results: Improved progression-free and overall survival was found to be associated with pretreatment peripheral blood TCR clonality below the median. Among patients with durable benefit, tumor-associated TCR clones showed greater expansion in peripheral blood 3 weeks after treatment started (n = 22, p = 0.022). Small sample size (n ≈ 30) and many exploratory analyses mean the results are intended to be hypothesis-generating.

The CDR3 goes from the cysteine to the phenylalanine over 16 residues. Kept here is only the CDR3 DNA, which spans 48 bases and is read in frame from base 1. The germline V gene supplies CDR1 MNHNS and CDR2 SASEGT. V is trimmed back by 0 bases and J by 5 bases, and the junction contains 5 bases that no gene match accounts for. This specimen's time point label, interpreted: peripheral blood 6 weeks after treatment start. The cohort included some 30 patients with locally advanced or metastatic urothelial carcinoma who were treated at Memorial Sloan Kettering on a trial protocol. Peripheral blood mononuclear cells were collected pretreatment and during treatment, with between 1 and 8 total time points per patient. The Qiagen DNeasy Blood extraction kit was used to purify genomic DNA from total PBMCs and from tumor samples. PBMCs were collected pretreatment and during treatment, and were isolated and stored as previously described.

A note on this clone: Its recognized antigen is unknown. No per-base quality is available; no much larger clone lies one base away.

Synthetic TCR analog templates were spiked into each PCR to estimate absolute template abundance from read counts. The immunoSEQ assay was used to amplify TCRbeta CDR3 regions from genomic DNA with bias-controlled V and J gene primers. Sequencing of rearranged TCRbeta segments was performed at approximately 20X coverage. The original pipeline was this. Clustering was used to correct sequencing errors, and CDR3s were annotated against IMGT to assign V, D and J genes. Downstream analyses used only productive TCRbeta rearrangements, leaving out any out-of-frame or stop-codon sequences. Clonality was calculated as one minus the Shannon entropy normalized by the log of the number of unique productive sequences. Fisher's exact test with Benjamini-Hochberg correction, at a threshold of adjusted p below 0.01, was used to find clones that differed between time points or between blood and tumor. The clones in this table, taken by TCRdb from immuneACCESS, are in-frame only. Not every clone is retained; where verified, under half of the shortfall comes from an unresolved V gene, and the cause of the rest is unknown. That table supplies the V and J calls and clone size; D and trimming were determined from the DNA. The sample table shows some 39,000 clones, and about 88% are seen once. About 2.7% of the sample comes from the top ten.

The material sequenced was PBMCs, taken around atezolizumab (anti-PD-L1) treatment. The sequence was collected from a man in his 70s with urothelial cancer. The chain was built from TRBV6-1 and TRBJ2-7, and 12 bases in between align with TRBD1. The CDR3 region has the sequence CASSEAPGQGANEQYF. The DNA reads as follows: TGTGCCAGCAGTGAAGCGCCGGGACAGGGGGCAAACGAGCAGTACTTC.